This entry lists 19 T cell receptor beta chains sequenced from one sample in a study of metastatic and nonmetastatic thyroid tumors. TCRdb re-called the PCR reads via MiXCR. This sample has around 89,000 clones, with just under 15% found just once. Each patient came to thyroid surgery without any prior treatment (of any kind). The sequenced sample consisted of blood. Receptors were obtained from a female donor with papillary thyroid cancer or a benign thyroid nodule (not recorded which). Some clones in this sample may be carry-over from other donors' samples.

In this sample, this clone turned up a few times. This could be a read error, since a much larger clone is one nucleotide away. The V gene is TRBV10-3, the J gene TRBJ2-5, with no clear D. Germline values: CDR1 ENHRY, CDR2 SYGVKD. The CDR3 sequence is 14 residues long. CDR3 in amino acids: CATKASPDQDTQYF. CDR3 coding DNA: TGTGCCACCAAGGCTTCGCCCGACCAAGATACCCAGTACTTC.

Notes on this clone: Possible read error: a much larger clone is one base away. V usage is TRBV20-1 and J usage is TRBJ2-5; 10 nucleotides match TRBD1. Germline loops: CDR1 DFQATT, CDR2 SNEGSKA (reference sequence). This CDR3 is 15 amino acids long. V shed 0 bases and J 5 bases; nucleotides not matched to a gene: 6. Here the CDR3 DNA reads TGCAGTGCTAGAGATCACGGACAGGGGGACGAGACCCAGTACTTC. Translated, it gives CSARDHGQGDETQYF.

The chain links TRBV6-2 or TRBV6-3 to TRBJ2-5; no reliable D call. CDR1 is MNHEY and CDR2 is SVGEGT in the germline V gene. V was pared by 2 bases and J by 3 bases, with 13 bases between. The CDR3 has 15 amino acids. The CDR3, as DNA: TGTGCCAGCAGTTACCACGTGGGAATAGAAGAGACCCAGTACTTC. This codes for CASSYHVGIEETQYF.

This clone was recorded many times. V is TRBV7-9 and J is TRBJ1-2; D call uncertain. Trimming pared 2 bases from V and 4 bases from J, leaving 8 bases between. The V gene's germline CDR1 is SEHNR and CDR2 FQNEAQ (reference sequence). The CDR3 spans 13 residues. This CDR3 reads CASSLTDSYGYTF. CDR3 nucleotide sequence: TGTGCCAGCAGCTTAACAGACTCCTATGGCTACACCTTC.

As for this clone: A much larger clone differs by one base, so this may be a read error. The chain carries TRBV4-1 and TRBJ1-4; D gene ambiguous. This CDR3 region has 16 residues. V dropped 5 bases and J dropped 8 bases, with 21 bases sitting between them. Germline-derived CDR1 and CDR2 are MGHRA and YSYEKL. CDR3 DNA: TGCGCCAGCAGCACTAGGTTGACGGGGAATGAAGAAAAACTGTTTTTT. Translation: CASSTRLTGNEEKLFF.

This clone was counted ten times or more. The same CDR3 can be traced to other DNA sequences in this sample. This chain connects TRBV20-1 to TRBJ1-5, with D hard to call. The germline V gene has CDR1 DFQATT and CDR2 SNEGSKA (reference sequence). The CDR3 length is 12 residues. Trimming removed 5 bases at V and 7 bases at J, with 12 bases between. CDR3 sequence reads: CSAAPVQQPQHF. The DNA for the CDR3 is TGCAGTGCTGCTCCAGTCCAGCAGCCCCAGCATTTT.

This clone was seen repeatedly, ten times or more. The genes are TRBV28 and TRBJ2-1; no clear D gene. The CDR3 length is 15 residues. Germline lookup yields CDR1 MDHEN and CDR2 SYDVKM. Trimming cost V 3 bases and J 2 bases, with 11 bases left between them. CDR3: CASSFNPRAYNEQFF. In DNA form, the CDR3 reads TGTGCCAGCAGTTTTAACCCCCGAGCCTACAATGAGCAGTTCTTC.

This clone appeared many times. The rearrangement uses TRBV7-9 and TRBJ1-5; D ambiguous. This CDR3 comprises 15 residues. V was clipped by 1 base and J by 2 bases, with 9 bases between them. Germline V gene lookup returns CDR1 SEHNR and CDR2 FQNEAQ (reference sequence). The CDR3 DNA reads TGTGCCAGCAGCTTAGGTCCAATGGGCAATCAGCCCCAGCATTTT. Protein product: CASSLGPMGNQPQHF.

This rearrangement joins TRBV5-6 to TRBJ2-7; the D gene is possibly TRBD1 (6 bases). Germline V lookup: CDR1 SGHDT, CDR2 YYEEEE. Between the trimmed V and J ends, which lost 2 bases and 3 bases, there was a span of 18 bases. There are 16 residues in the CDR3. The CDR3 DNA sequence: TGTGCCAGCAGCTTTGTCTGGAGGACAGACCTCTACGAGCAGTACTTC. It specifies CASSFVWRTDLYEQYF.

This clone was seen a handful of times. This chain joins TRBV29-1 and TRBJ2-1, with D perhaps TRBD2 (5 bases). The CDR3 runs 16 residues. Deletions cut 0 bases from V and 6 bases from J, with 18 bases between. Looked up from germline, CDR1 is SQVTM and CDR2 is ANQGSEA. The CDR3 coding sequence is TGCAGCGTTGAAGATCTGGAGAGGGCTGGTTTCAATGAGCAGTTCTTC. It yields the protein CSVEDLERAGFNEQFF.

There are many counts of this clone. The chain couples TRBV28 to TRBJ1-2, with D unclear. The ends were cut back, 1 base at V and 1 base at J, with 10 bases in the middle. The CDR3 extends over 15 amino acids. CDR1 is MDHEN and CDR2 is SYDVKM in the germline V gene. The CDR3, as DNA: TGTGCCAGCAGTTTATTAGGGCAGGATAACTATGGCTACACCTTC. It yields the protein CASSLLGQDNYGYTF.

The sample holds many counts of this clone. The chain has TRBV6-1 and TRBJ1-5; D ambiguous. This CDR3 has 14 residues. The V gene's germline CDR1 is MNHNS and CDR2 SASEGT. The ends were cut back, 6 bases at V and 6 bases at J, with 15 bases in the middle. In nucleotides, the CDR3 is TGTGCCAGCAGGCGGGCCTCAAAGGGTCAGCCCCAGCATTTT. Translation: CASRRASKGQPQHF.

This clone was detected ten times or more. The chain recombines TRBV7-2 with TRBJ1-5, with D perhaps TRBD1 (5 bases). Trimming shortened V by 5 bases and J by 5 bases, and 16 bases separated the two germline ends. In germline, CDR1 is SGHTA, CDR2 FQGNSA. This CDR3 contains 15 residues. The CDR3 DNA sequence: TGTGCCAGCAGCCCCGGGACCACTCCTCATCAGCCCCAGCATTTT. It translates to CASSPGTTPHQPQHF.

The sample holds many counts of this clone. The same CDR3 is also encoded by other DNA sequences in this sample. J is TRBJ2-5 and V is TRBV19; 10 nucleotides align to TRBD1. Germline CDR1 reads LNHDA; CDR2 reads SQIVND (reference sequence). The trim removed 6 bases at V and 5 bases at J, leaving 9 bases unmatched. The CDR3 runs to 15 residues. The chain's CDR3 is CASRSGQGRGETQYF. The DNA for the CDR3 is TGTGCCAGTAGGTCGGGACAGGGGAGAGGGGAGACCCAGTACTTC. The full variable domain, its missing parts supplied by reference TRBV19 and TRBJ2-5, is DGGITQSPKYLFRKEGQNVTLSCEQNLNHDAMYWYRQDPGQGLRLIYYSQIVNDFQKGDIAEGYSVSREKKESFPLTVTSAQKNPTAFYLCASRSGQGRGETQYFGPGTRLLVL.

This clone was counted at least ten times. The chain combines TRBV12-3 or TRBV12-4 with TRBJ2-2; 8 positions agree with TRBD1. This CDR3 is built from 16 residues. The ends lost 6 bases at V and 5 bases at J; junction bases unmatched: 11. For the CDR3, the DNA is TGTGCCAGCAGCCCCCGGACAGGGTATGGTACCGGGGAGCTGTTTTTT. Translated, it gives CASSPRTGYGTGELFF.

This clone was seen ten or more times. This rearrangement joins TRBV12-3 or TRBV12-4 to TRBJ2-4; D is uncertain. Trimming pared 8 bases from V and 3 bases from J, leaving 14 bases between. CDR3 length: 14 amino acids. The CDR3 here is CASLTAGRKNIQYF. The CDR3 coding sequence is TGTGCCAGCTTAACGGCAGGACGCAAAAACATTCAGTACTTC.

The chain uses TRBV6-1 and TRBJ1-1; D gene ambiguous. V dropped 6 bases and J dropped 3 bases, with 14 bases sitting between them. CDR3 length equals 14 residues. Germline loops: CDR1 MNHNS, CDR2 SASEGT. The CDR3 DNA is TGTGCCAGCAGACCGTGGTGTAGGCACACTGAAGCTTTCTTT. Translation gives CASRPWCRHTEAFF.

This clone was detected ten times or more. This chain's CDR3 is CASSLRENTEAFF. The DNA of the CDR3 is TGTGCCAGCAGTCTCAGGGAGAACACTGAAGCTTTCTTT. This chain uses TRBV27 with TRBJ1-1; weak D call: TRBD1 (5 bases). Germline-derived CDR1 and CDR2 are MNHEY and SMNVEV (reference sequence). Trimming cost V 5 bases and J 1 base, with 8 bases left between them. The CDR3 is 13 amino acids.

This clone was detected many times. The rearrangement links TRBV11-1 to TRBJ1-2, with no clear D. Germline loops: CDR1 SGHAT, CDR2 FQDESV (reference sequence). Trimming shortened V by 5 bases and J by 0 bases, and 13 bases separated the two germline ends. There are 15 residues in the CDR3. The chain's CDR3 is CASSLSLGANYGYTF. CDR3 coding DNA: TGTGCCAGCAGCCTATCCCTGGGAGCTAACTATGGCTACACCTTC.